This T cell receptor (beta chain) was captured by sequencing in a study of T cell changes during pregnancy in multiple sclerosis. The CDR3 sequence is 18 residues long. Germline V CDR1 and CDR2: SGHAT, FQNNGV. With V trimmed by 4 bases and J by 7 bases, 21 bases remained unmatched. TCRdb's table, derived via immunoSEQ multiplex PCR, lists solely in-frame clones and lacks some. Of around 70,000 clones in the sample, 80% to 95% were seen once. V is TRBV11-2 and J is TRBJ2-5; 7 bases map to TRBD2. The receptor's source is a female donor with multiple sclerosis, enrolled in a pregnancy study. The sample consisted of peripheral blood, taken before pregnancy. Here the CDR3 DNA reads TGTGCCAGCAGCTATCCGCCGTGGCGGGAGAAGGAAGAAAGGACCCAGTACTTC. Amino acids: CASSYPPWREKEERTQYF.